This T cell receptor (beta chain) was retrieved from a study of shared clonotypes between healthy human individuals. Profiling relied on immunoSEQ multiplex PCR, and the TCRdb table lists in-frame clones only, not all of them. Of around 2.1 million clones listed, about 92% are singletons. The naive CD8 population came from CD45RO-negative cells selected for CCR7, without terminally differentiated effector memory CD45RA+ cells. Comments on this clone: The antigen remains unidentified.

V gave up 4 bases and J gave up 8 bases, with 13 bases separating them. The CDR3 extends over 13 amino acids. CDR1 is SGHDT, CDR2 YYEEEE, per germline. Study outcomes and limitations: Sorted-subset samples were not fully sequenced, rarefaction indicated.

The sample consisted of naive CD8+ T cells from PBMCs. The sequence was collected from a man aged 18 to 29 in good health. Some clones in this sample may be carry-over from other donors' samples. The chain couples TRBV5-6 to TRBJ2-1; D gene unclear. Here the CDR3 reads CASSPSPLDEQFF. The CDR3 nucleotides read TGTGCCAGCAGCCCGTCCCCCCTGGATGAGCAGTTCTTC.